The 26 T cell receptor beta chains in this list originate from one sample, sequenced in a study of blood T cell repertoires in COVID-19. Generated by immunoSEQ multiplex PCR, the TCRdb table keeps only in-frame clones and is missing some. The sample has approximately 300,000 clones, about 89% seen once. Sequenced material: peripheral blood. These receptors originate from a man between 18 and 29 years old who had recovered from COVID-19.

This sequence joins TRBV7-2 and TRBJ1-1; TRBD1 agrees at 7 bases. The J segment lost 1 base and the V segment lost 0 bases, leaving 5 bases of the junction unmatched. CDR3 length: 16 residues. Germline CDR1 is SGHTA and CDR2 is FQGNSA. The chain's CDR3 is CASSLARGFWNTEAFF. The CDR3 DNA sequence: TGTGCCAGCAGCTTAGCCAGGGGGTTTTGGAACACTGAAGCTTTCTTT.

This clone was recorded only once. This chain links TRBV11-2 with TRBJ1-2; possible D gene TRBD1, 6 bases. V was shortened by 2 bases and J by 0 bases, with 10 bases between the two germline ends. This CDR3 spans 15 amino acids. The germline V gene encodes CDR1 SGHAT and CDR2 FQNNGV. The CDR3 nucleotides read TGTGCCAGCAGCTTAACAGGGAATCCTAACTATGGCTACACCTTC. Amino acids: CASSLTGNPNYGYTF.

The chain links TRBV27 to TRBJ1-2, with 9 bases matching TRBD1. The CDR3 consists of 16 residues. The ends lost 3 bases at V and 0 bases at J; junction bases unmatched: 5. Germline-derived CDR1 and CDR2 are MNHEY and SMNVEV (reference sequence). CDR3 sequence reads: CASSLTGGYANYGYTF. The CDR3 DNA reads as TGTGCCAGCAGTTTGACAGGGGGGTACGCTAACTATGGCTACACCTTC.

CDR3 residues: CASSSPEGRSDIQYF. CDR3 sequence (DNA): TGTGCCAGCAGCTCCCCTGAGGGTCGGAGTGACATTCAGTACTTC. V usage is TRBV5-4 and J usage is TRBJ2-4; maybe TRBD2 (5 bases). V lost 3 bases and J lost 8, with 18 bases in between. This CDR3 contains 15 residues. CDR1 and CDR2 from the germline V gene are SGHNT and YYREEE (reference sequence).

V is TRBV6-5 and J is TRBJ2-1; tentative D call: TRBD2 (6 bases). The CDR3 extends over 12 amino acids. Trimming stripped 7 bases from V and 7 bases from J, with 11 bases between. The germline V gene has CDR1 MNHEY and CDR2 SVGAGI. The CDR3 here is CASKSSVNEQFF. The CDR3 DNA reads as TGTGCCAGCAAGTCTAGCGTGAATGAGCAGTTCTTC.

J is TRBJ2-1 and V is TRBV5-5; 7 positions match TRBD1. J was trimmed by 3 bases and V by 4 bases; bases with no gene match: 10. The CDR3 is made up of 16 amino acids. Germline loops: CDR1 SGHKS, CDR2 YYEKEE (reference sequence). The CDR3 here is CASSPLRDSFYNEQFF. The CDR3 bases are TGTGCCAGCAGCCCCCTCCGGGACAGCTTCTACAATGAGCAGTTCTTC.

The chain carries TRBV11-2 and TRBJ2-7; 7 nucleotides line up with TRBD1. The germline V gene has CDR1 SGHAT and CDR2 FQNNGV. This CDR3 is 15 amino acids long. V was clipped by 4 bases and J by 4 bases; unmatched bases: 10. The chain's CDR3 is CASSSDRVNLYEQYF. As DNA, the CDR3 is TGTGCCAGCAGCTCCGACAGGGTAAACCTTTACGAGCAGTACTTC.

There are a few counts of this clone. This chain joins TRBV6-5 and TRBJ2-1, with 9 nucleotides matching TRBD1. The CDR3 length is 15 residues. The germline CDR1 and CDR2 sequences are MNHEY and SVGAGI. J lost 10 bases, V lost 7 bases, and 14 bases had no gene match. CDR3 in amino acids: CASTPRTGARAEQFF. Written as DNA, the CDR3 is TGTGCCAGCACCCCTCGGACAGGGGCCCGGGCGGAGCAGTTCTTC.

CDR3 sequence: CASSLGAVSYEQYF. CDR3 DNA: TGTGCCAGCAGTTTAGGGGCAGTCTCCTACGAGCAGTACTTC. The J gene is TRBJ2-7, the V gene TRBV27; D might be TRBD1 (5 bases). Trimming removed 2 bases from V and 0 bases from J, with 8 bases in between. CDR3 length: 14 residues. Germline lookup yields CDR1 MNHEY and CDR2 SMNVEV (reference sequence).

The chain uses TRBV11-2 and TRBJ2-7; 13 nucleotides align to TRBD2. Germline-derived CDR1 and CDR2 are SGHAT and FQNNGV. Germline trimming cut 5 bases from V and 3 bases from J; bases unmatched to any gene: 7. CDR3 length: 16 residues. For the CDR3, the DNA is TGTGCCAGCAGCCCCCGACTAGCGGGAGGCCTCTACGAGCAGTACTTC. Translation gives CASSPRLAGGLYEQYF.

Only one count was recorded for this clone. The chain couples TRBV5-8 to TRBJ1-1, with D hard to call. This CDR3 contains 16 residues. V was shortened by 0 bases and J by 0 bases, with 12 bases between the two germline ends. The germline V gene encodes CDR1 SGHTS and CDR2 YDEGEE. The CDR3 loop reads CASSLEWEGVNTEAFF. Here the CDR3 DNA reads TGTGCCAGCAGCTTGGAGTGGGAGGGCGTGAACACTGAAGCTTTCTTT.

This chain links TRBV6-4 with TRBJ2-6; 7 bases are shared with TRBD1. V lost 8 bases, J lost 0 bases, and 1 base stayed unmatched. CDR3 size: 14 residues. Germline CDR1 and CDR2: MRHNA and SNTAGT. CDR3 amino acids: CASGQVSGANVLTF. In DNA form, the CDR3 reads TGTGCCAGCGGACAGGTCTCTGGGGCCAACGTCCTGACTTTC.

V usage is TRBV2 and J usage is TRBJ2-2, with 14 nucleotides matching TRBD2. CDR1 is SNHLY, CDR2 FYNNEI, per germline. The CDR3 length is 14 residues. V shed 6 bases, J shed 7 bases, and the junction held 1 base outside the gene matches. The CDR3: CASRGLAGVGELFF. The DNA for the CDR3 is TGTGCCAGCAGGGGACTAGCGGGAGTCGGGGAGCTGTTTTTT.

V gene TRBV18 combines with J gene TRBJ1-4; no reliable D call. Trimming took off 0 bases at V and 6 bases at J, with 8 bases between the two ends. Germline V CDR1 and CDR2: KGHSH, LQKENI. This CDR3 has 14 amino acids. CDR3 nucleotides: TGTGCCAGCTCACCACCGGAGCGGGATGAAAAACTGTTTTTT. Translating gives CASSPPERDEKLFF.

The chain combines TRBV28 with TRBJ2-7, with 11 bases identical to TRBD2. This CDR3 comprises 15 residues. CDR1 MDHEN and CDR2 SYDVKM come from the germline V gene. V lost 4 bases and J lost 4; bases outside the gene matches: 6. The CDR3 DNA reads TGTGCCAGCAGTTACCGTAGCGGGGGGGAGTACGAGCAGTACTTC. Residues: CASSYRSGGEYEQYF. The variable domain in full, completed from reference TRBV28 and TRBJ2-7, reads DVKVTQSSRYLVKRTGEKVFLECVQDMDHENMFWYRQDPGLGLRLIYFSYDVKMKEKGDIPEGYSVSREKKERFSLILESASTNQTSMYLCASSYRSGGEYEQYFGPGTRLTVT.

The genes are TRBV27 and TRBJ2-1; TRBD2 agrees at 10 bases. CDR1 is MNHEY, CDR2 SMNVEV, per germline (reference sequence). This CDR3 comprises 15 residues. V shed 4 bases and J 4 bases; nucleotides not matched to a gene: 4. CDR3 loop: CASSSALAGYNEQFF. The DNA for the CDR3 is TGTGCCAGCAGTTCCGCACTAGCGGGGTACAATGAGCAGTTCTTC.

This chain connects TRBV5-5 to TRBJ2-5; TRBD2 matches 15 bases. The CDR3 contains 14 residues. The V gene end was trimmed by 7 bases and the J gene end by 4 bases; junction bases not matched to a gene: 2. Germline assignment: CDR1 SGHKS and CDR2 YYEKEE (reference sequence). The CDR3 is CASRTSGRAETQYF. The CDR3 DNA follows: TGTGCCAGCCGGACTAGCGGGAGGGCAGAGACCCAGTACTTC.

This clone was counted many times. CDR3 sequence reads: CASSSITEAFF. In DNA form, the CDR3 reads TGTGCCAGCAGTTCCATCACTGAAGCTTTCTTT. This rearrangement joins TRBV6-2 or TRBV6-3 to TRBJ1-1; D is undetermined. The CDR3 is 11 amino acids. Trimming removed 4 bases at V and 4 bases at J, with 4 bases between. CDR1 and CDR2 from the germline V gene are MNHEY and SVGEGT.

V gene TRBV6-5 combines with J gene TRBJ1-1, with a possible D match to TRBD1 (6 bases). Between the trimmed V and J ends, which lost 5 bases and 4 bases, there was a span of 11 bases. This CDR3 has 13 amino acids. CDR1 is MNHEY and CDR2 is SVGAGI in the germline V gene. In nucleotides, the CDR3 is TGTGCCAGCAGTCCCGGCAGGGGCACTGAAGCTTTCTTT. Its protein product is CASSPGRGTEAFF.

This rearrangement joins TRBV9 to TRBJ2-1; 14 bases agree with TRBD2. V gave up 3 bases and J gave up 0 bases; unmatched junction bases: 5. There are 18 residues in the CDR3. Germline V gene data show CDR1 as SGDLS and CDR2 as YYNGEE. CDR3 loop: CASSAGLAGGPSYNEQFF. In DNA, the CDR3 is TGTGCCAGCAGCGCTGGACTAGCGGGGGGTCCCTCCTACAATGAGCAGTTCTTC.

The chain links TRBV5-4 to TRBJ2-7; 7 bases match TRBD1. With 3 bases clipped from V and 6 bases from J, the junction kept 6 bases outside the gene matches. The germline CDR1 and CDR2 sequences are SGHNT and YYREEE (reference sequence). This CDR3 has 13 amino acids. The CDR3 reads CASSWDSPSEQYF. CDR3 in DNA: TGTGCCAGCAGCTGGGACAGTCCGAGCGAGCAGTACTTC.

This clone was detected a few times. The chain joins TRBV5-1 to TRBJ2-6, with D perhaps matching TRBD2 (7 bases). The CDR3 has 19 amino acids. Germline lookup yields CDR1 SGHRS and CDR2 YFSETQ. Deletions cut 3 bases from V and 0 bases from J, with 19 bases between. In nucleotides, the CDR3 is TGCGCCAGCAGCTCCCCACGGGGGGCAGGCCGCTCTGGGGCCAACGTCCTGACTTTC. This sequence encodes CASSSPRGAGRSGANVLTF.

The V gene is TRBV18, the J gene TRBJ2-3; 9 nucleotides line up with TRBD2. The V gene end was trimmed by 3 bases and the J gene end by 5 bases; junction bases not matched to a gene: 6. Germline CDR1 and CDR2: KGHSH and LQKENI. The CDR3 is 15 residues long. CDR3 bases: TGTGCCAGCTCACCTACAGCGGGGGGCAAAGATACGCAGTATTTT. It encodes CASSPTAGGKDTQYF.

The chain links TRBV5-1 to TRBJ1-1, with a tentative D call TRBD1 (5 bases). The V end lost 0 bases, the J end lost 4 bases, and 7 bases lay between the germline ends. This CDR3 has 13 amino acids. Per the germline V gene, CDR1 is SGHRS and CDR2 is YFSETQ. The CDR3 DNA reads as TGCGCCAGCAGCTTGGTAGGGGTCACTGAAGCTTTCTTT. Translating it yields CASSLVGVTEAFF.

The V and J genes are TRBV7-2 and TRBJ1-2, with 8 bases lining up with TRBD1. CDR3 size: 18 residues. Germline CDR1 SGHTA, CDR2 FQGNSA. Trimming cost V 6 bases and J 7 bases; bases outside gene matches: 22. The CDR3 is CASRPPRTDRALLGGYTF. CDR3 sequence (DNA): TGTGCCAGCAGGCCCCCGAGGACGGACAGGGCTCTATTAGGTGGCTACACCTTC.

The table lists this clone with a count of one. This chain links TRBV4-3 with TRBJ1-2, with D perhaps TRBD1 (6 bases). Germline V gene lookup returns CDR1 LGHNA and CDR2 YSLEER. Trimming removed 0 bases at V and 4 bases at J, with 21 bases between. The CDR3 consists of 18 residues. In DNA, the CDR3 is TGCGCCAGCAGCCAAGATTGGGGGGGGCAGGGGTTTAGCTATGGCTACACCTTC. Translated: CASSQDWGGQGFSYGYTF.